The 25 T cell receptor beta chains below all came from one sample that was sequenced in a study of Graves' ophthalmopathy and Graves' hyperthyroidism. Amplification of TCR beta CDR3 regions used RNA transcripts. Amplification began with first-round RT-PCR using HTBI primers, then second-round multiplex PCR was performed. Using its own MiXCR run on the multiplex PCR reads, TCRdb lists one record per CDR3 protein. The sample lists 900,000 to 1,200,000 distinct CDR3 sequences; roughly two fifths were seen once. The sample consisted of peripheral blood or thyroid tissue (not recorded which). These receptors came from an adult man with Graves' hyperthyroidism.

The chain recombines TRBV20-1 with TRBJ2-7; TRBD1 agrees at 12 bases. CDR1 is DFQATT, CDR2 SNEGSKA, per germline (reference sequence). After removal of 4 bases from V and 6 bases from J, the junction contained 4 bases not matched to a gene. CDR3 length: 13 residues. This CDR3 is CSAIPGQGAEQYF. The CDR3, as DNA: TGCAGTGCTATCCCGGGACAGGGGGCCGAGCAGTACTTC.

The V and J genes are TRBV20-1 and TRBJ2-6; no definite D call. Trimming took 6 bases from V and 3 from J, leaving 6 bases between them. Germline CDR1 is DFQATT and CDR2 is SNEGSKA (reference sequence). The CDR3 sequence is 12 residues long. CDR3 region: CSAIGGANVLTF. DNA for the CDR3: TGCAGTGCAATAGGTGGGGCCAACGTCCTGACTTTC.

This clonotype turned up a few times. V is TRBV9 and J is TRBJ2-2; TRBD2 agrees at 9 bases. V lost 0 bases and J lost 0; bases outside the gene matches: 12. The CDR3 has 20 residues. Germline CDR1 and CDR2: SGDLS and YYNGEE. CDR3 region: CASSVAQAGGDSSNTGELFF. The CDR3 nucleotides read TGTGCCAGCAGCGTAGCTCAAGCGGGGGGAGATTCTTCGAACACCGGGGAGCTGTTTTTT.

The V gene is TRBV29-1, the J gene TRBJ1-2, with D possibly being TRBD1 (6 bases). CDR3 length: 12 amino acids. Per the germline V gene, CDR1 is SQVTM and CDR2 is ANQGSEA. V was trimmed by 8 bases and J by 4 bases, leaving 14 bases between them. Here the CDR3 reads CSLTGTFYGYTF. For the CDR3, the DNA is TGCAGCTTAACCGGGACATTCTATGGCTACACCTTC.

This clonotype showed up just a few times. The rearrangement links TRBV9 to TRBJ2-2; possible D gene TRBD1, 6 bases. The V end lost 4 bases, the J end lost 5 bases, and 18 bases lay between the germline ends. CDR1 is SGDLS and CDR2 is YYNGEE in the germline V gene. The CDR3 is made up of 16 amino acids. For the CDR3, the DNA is TGTGCCAGCAGCCCGGACAGAGTTTGGTGGACCGGGGAGCTGTTTTTT. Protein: CASSPDRVWWTGELFF.

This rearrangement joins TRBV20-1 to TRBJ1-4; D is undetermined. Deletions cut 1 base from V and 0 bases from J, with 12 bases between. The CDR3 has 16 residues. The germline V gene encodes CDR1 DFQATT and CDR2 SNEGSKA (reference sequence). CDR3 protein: CSARVAELATNEKLFF. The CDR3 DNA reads TGCAGTGCTAGAGTCGCGGAACTGGCAACTAATGAAAAACTGTTTTTT.

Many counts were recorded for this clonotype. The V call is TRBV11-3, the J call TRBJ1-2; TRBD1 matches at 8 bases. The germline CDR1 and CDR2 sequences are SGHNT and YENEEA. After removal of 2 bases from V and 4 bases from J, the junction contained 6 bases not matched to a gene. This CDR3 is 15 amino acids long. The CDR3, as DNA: TGTGCCAGCAGCTTAAGGCAGGGGGCCAGCTATGGCTACACCTTC. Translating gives CASSLRQGASYGYTF.

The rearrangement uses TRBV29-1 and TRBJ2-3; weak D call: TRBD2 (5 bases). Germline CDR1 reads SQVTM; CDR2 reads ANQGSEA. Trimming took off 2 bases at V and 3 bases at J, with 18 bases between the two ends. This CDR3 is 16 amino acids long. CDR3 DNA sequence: TGCAGCGTTGAACTAGCTTCGGCGGCCCTGACAGATACGCAGTATTTT. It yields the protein CSVELASAALTDTQYF.

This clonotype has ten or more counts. CDR3 sequence reads: CASSGLSQETQYF. CDR3 nucleotides: TGTGCCAGCAGTGGTCTCTCACAAGAGACCCAGTACTTC. The chain couples TRBV5-5 to TRBJ2-5, with D unresolved. The germline CDR1 and CDR2 sequences are SGHKS and YYEKEE (reference sequence). Deletions cut 5 bases from V and 2 bases from J, with 10 bases between. CDR3 size: 13 residues.

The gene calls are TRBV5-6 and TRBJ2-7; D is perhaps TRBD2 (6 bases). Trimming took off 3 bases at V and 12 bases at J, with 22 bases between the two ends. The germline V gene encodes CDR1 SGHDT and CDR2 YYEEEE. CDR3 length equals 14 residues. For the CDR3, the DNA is TGTGCCAGCAGCTCCGGGACTTCCTTCGTTGGTTGGTACTTC. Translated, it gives CASSSGTSFVGWYF.

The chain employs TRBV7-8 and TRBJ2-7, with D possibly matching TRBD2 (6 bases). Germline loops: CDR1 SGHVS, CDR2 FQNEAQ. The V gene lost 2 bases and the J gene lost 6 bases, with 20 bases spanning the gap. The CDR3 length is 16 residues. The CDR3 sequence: CASSLITAGPSPEQYF. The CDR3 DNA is TGTGCCAGCAGCTTAATTACGGCGGGACCCTCCCCCGAGCAGTACTTC.

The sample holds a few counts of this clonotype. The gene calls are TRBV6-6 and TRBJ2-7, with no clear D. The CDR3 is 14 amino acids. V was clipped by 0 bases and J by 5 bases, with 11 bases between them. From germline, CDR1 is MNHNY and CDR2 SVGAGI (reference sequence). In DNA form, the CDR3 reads TGTGCCAGCAGTTACTCGCGACTCCTGGACGAGCAGTACTTC. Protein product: CASSYSRLLDEQYF.

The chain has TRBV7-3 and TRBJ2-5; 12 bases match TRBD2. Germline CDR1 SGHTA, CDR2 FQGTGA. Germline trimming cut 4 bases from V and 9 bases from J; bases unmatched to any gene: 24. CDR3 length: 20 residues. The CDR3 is CASSSQTYPASGRDYRAQYF. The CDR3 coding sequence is TGTGCCAGCAGCTCCCAGACTTATCCAGCTAGCGGGAGGGATTACCGGGCCCAGTACTTC.

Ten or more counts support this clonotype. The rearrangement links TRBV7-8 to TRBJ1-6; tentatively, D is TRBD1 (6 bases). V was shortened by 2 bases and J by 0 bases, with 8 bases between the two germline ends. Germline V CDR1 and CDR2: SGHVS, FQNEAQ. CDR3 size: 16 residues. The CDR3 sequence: CASSLLQGSYNSPLHF. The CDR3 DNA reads TGTGCCAGCAGCTTACTACAGGGCTCCTATAATTCACCCCTCCACTTT.

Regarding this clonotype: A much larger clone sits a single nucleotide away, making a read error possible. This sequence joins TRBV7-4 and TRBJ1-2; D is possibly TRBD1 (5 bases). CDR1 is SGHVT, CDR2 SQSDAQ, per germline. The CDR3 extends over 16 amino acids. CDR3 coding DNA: TGTGCCGGCAGCTTAGGGGTCAGGCCGGTAGGGGAAAGCTACACCTTC. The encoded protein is CAGSLGVRPVGESYTF. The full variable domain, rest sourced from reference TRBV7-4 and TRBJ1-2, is GAGVSQSPRYKVAKRGRDVALRCDSISGHVTLYWYRQTLGQGSEVLTYSQSDAQRDKSGRPSGRFSAERPERSVSTLKIQRTEQGDSAVYLCAGSLGVRPVGESYTFGSGTRLTVV.

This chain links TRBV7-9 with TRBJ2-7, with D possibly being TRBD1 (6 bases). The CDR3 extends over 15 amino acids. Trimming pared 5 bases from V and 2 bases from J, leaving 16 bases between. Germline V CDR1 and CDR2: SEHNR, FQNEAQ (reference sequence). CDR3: CASSGGPGQTYEQYF. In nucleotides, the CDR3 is TGTGCCAGCAGCGGTGGACCGGGACAAACCTACGAGCAGTACTTC.

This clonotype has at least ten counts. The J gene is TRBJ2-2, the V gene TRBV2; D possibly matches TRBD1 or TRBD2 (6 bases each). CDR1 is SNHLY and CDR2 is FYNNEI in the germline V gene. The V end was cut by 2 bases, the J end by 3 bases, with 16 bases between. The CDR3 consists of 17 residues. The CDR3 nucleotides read TGTGCCAGCAGTGAAACCCGGGGGCGAAAGGACACCGGGGAGCTGTTTTTT. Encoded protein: CASSETRGRKDTGELFF.

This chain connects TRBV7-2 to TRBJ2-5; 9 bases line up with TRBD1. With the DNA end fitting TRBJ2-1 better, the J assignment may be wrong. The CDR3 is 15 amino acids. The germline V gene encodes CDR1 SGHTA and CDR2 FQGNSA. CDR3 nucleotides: TGTGCCAGCAGCTCGTCCCGGGACAGGGCCAATGAGCAGTTCTTC. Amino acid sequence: CASSSSRDRANEQFF.

CDR3 protein: CASSLISLNSPLHF. The CDR3 region has the DNA TGTGCCAGCAGCCTTATTTCCCTTAATTCACCCCTCCACTTT. V and J are TRBV27 and TRBJ1-6, with D uncertain. V was clipped by 6 bases and J by 6 bases, with 12 bases between them. Looked up from germline, CDR1 is MNHEY and CDR2 is SMNVEV (reference sequence). The CDR3 extends over 14 amino acids.

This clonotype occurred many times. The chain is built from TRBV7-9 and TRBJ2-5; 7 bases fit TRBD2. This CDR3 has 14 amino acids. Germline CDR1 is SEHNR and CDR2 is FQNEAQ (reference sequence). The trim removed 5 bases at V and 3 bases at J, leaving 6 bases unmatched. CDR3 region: CASSAPSGEETQYF. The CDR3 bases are TGTGCCAGCAGCGCGCCTAGCGGAGAAGAGACCCAGTACTTC. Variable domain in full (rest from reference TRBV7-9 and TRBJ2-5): DTGVSQNPRHKITKRGQNVTFRCDPISEHNRLYWYRQTLGQGPEFLTYFQNEAQLEKSRLLSDRFSAERPKGSFSTLEIQRTEQGDSAMYLCASSAPSGEETQYFGPGTRLLVL.

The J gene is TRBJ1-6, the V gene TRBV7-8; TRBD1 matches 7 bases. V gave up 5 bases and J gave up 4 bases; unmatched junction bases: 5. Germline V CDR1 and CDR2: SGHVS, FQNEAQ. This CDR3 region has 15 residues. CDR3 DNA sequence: TGTGCCAGCAGCAGGACACAGGGGTATAATTCACCCCTCCACTTT. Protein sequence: CASSRTQGYNSPLHF.

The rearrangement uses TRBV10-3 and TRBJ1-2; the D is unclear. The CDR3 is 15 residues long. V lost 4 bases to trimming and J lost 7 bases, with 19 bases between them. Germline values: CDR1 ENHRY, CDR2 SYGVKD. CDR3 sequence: CAISVQERGGGGYTF. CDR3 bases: TGTGCCATCAGTGTTCAGGAGCGGGGTGGAGGTGGCTACACCTTC.

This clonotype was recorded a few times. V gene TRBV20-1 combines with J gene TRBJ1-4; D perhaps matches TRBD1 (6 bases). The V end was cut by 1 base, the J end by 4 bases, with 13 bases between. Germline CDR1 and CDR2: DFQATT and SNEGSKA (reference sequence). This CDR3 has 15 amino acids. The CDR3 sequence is CSARVWTAFNEKLFF. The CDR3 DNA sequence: TGCAGTGCTAGAGTTTGGACAGCTTTTAATGAAAAACTGTTTTTT.

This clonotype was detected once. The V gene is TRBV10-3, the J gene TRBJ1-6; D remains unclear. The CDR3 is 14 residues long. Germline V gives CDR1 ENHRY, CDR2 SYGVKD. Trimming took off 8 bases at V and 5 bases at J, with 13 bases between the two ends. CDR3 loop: CAIRARDNNSPLHF. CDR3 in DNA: TGTGCCATCCGGGCACGGGATAATAATTCACCCCTCCACTTT.

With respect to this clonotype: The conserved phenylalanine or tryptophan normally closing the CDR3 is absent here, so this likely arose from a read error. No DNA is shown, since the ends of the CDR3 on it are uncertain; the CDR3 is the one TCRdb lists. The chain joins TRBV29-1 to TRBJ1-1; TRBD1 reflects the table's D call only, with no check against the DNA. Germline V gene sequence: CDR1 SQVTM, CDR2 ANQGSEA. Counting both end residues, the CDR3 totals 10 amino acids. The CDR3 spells CSVTDRGSDY.